The 28 T cell receptor beta chains below were found in one sample sequenced in a study of cytomegalovirus exposure and HLA in healthy donors (dated by TCRdb to the late 2010s). The method behind the library was the immunoSEQ multiplex PCR assay. For the multiplex PCR, a mixture combining 60 forward primers for TCR Vbeta segments and 13 reverse primers for TCR Jbeta segments was used. This is the immuneACCESS table as TCRdb keeps it, with only in-frame sequences that have V and J called. A part of the clones is gone; compared with another copy, unresolved V genes explain less than half, and the rest is unexplained. Present in this sample are 120,000 to 150,000 clones, around 80% of which were seen just once. The ten largest clones capture around 6.1% of the sample. The material sequenced was PBMCs. These TCRs come from a young man in good health and CMV-seropositive.

V usage is TRBV18 and J usage is TRBJ1-3; the D gene is possibly TRBD1 (6 bases). The germline gives CDR1 KGHSH, CDR2 LQKENI. The length of the CDR3 is 18 residues. The V end lost 2 bases, the J end lost 0 bases, and 17 bases lay between the germline ends. The DNA for the CDR3 is TGTGCCAGCTCACCAATGGAACAGGGCTCCAGCTCTGGAAACACCATATATTTT. Encoded protein: CASSPMEQGSSSGNTIYF.

This clone was seen only once. The gene calls are TRBV10-2 and TRBJ2-1; TRBD2 matches 9 bases. CDR3 length: 15 amino acids. Germline V gives CDR1 WSHSY, CDR2 SAAADI. The J segment lost 4 bases and the V segment lost 10 bases, leaving 11 bases of the junction unmatched. CDR3 coding DNA: TGCGCCATTCATTCGACTAGCGGATCTTACAATGAGCAGTTCTTC. Translating gives CAIHSTSGSYNEQFF.

About this clone itself: At one end the junction does not follow the germline gene, possibly because of a read error. The J gene is TRBJ1-5, the V gene TRBV28, with TRBD1 as a possible D gene (6 bases). From germline, CDR1 is MDHEN and CDR2 SYDVKM. This CDR3 is built from 14 residues. In DNA form, the CDR3 reads TGTGCCAGCCACACTCCGGGACCTGGACAGCCCCAGCACTTT. Translation gives CASHTPGPGQPQHF.

V gene TRBV9 combines with J gene TRBJ2-2; D is unresolved. The ends were cut back, 3 bases at V and 4 bases at J, with 19 bases in the middle. The germline V gene encodes CDR1 SGDLS and CDR2 YYNGEE. The CDR3 is made up of 17 amino acids. The CDR3 protein is CASSGRKSGKITGELFF. The CDR3 coding sequence is TGTGCCAGCAGCGGACGAAAATCAGGAAAGATCACCGGGGAGCTGTTTTTT.

The chain recombines TRBV4-1 with TRBJ2-2, with TRBD1 matching 10 bases. The V segment lost 1 base and the J segment 5 bases; nucleotides outside the gene matches: 7. This CDR3 has 17 amino acids. Germline V lookup: CDR1 MGHRA, CDR2 YSYEKL. CDR3 sequence reads: CASSQGPGTGVTGELFF. DNA for the CDR3: TGCGCCAGCAGCCAAGGTCCCGGGACAGGGGTAACCGGGGAGCTGTTTTTT.

The rearrangement links TRBV25-1 to TRBJ1-2; no firm D call. The CDR3 length is 15 residues. Trimming left V 4 bases short and J 4 bases short, with 16 bases between. Germline loops: CDR1 MGHDK, CDR2 SYGVNS. The chain's CDR3 is CASSAPGGIVYGYTF. The CDR3 coding sequence is TGTGCCAGCAGTGCCCCAGGCGGGATCGTCTATGGCTACACCTTC.

This chain uses TRBV19 with TRBJ2-3; 8 nucleotides align to TRBD2. The CDR3 runs 13 residues. V shed 7 bases and J 8 bases; nucleotides not matched to a gene: 8. CDR1 is LNHDA and CDR2 is SQIVND in the germline V gene (reference sequence). CDR3 residues: CASKGGTSPTQYF. The CDR3 bases are TGTGCCAGTAAGGGGGGGACTAGTCCTACGCAGTATTTT.

The chain employs TRBV19 and TRBJ2-3, with TRBD1 matching over 7 bases. The CDR3 is 14 amino acids. With 3 bases clipped from V and 5 bases from J, the junction kept 5 bases outside the gene matches. Germline V lookup: CDR1 LNHDA, CDR2 SQIVND (reference sequence). The CDR3 bases are TGTGCCAGTAGTATTTACAGGGGAGAAGATACGCAGTATTTT. It codes for CASSIYRGEDTQYF.

V usage is TRBV18 and J usage is TRBJ2-6; no reliable D call. Germline V gene lookup returns CDR1 KGHSH and CDR2 LQKENI. V was clipped by 7 bases and J by 2 bases, with 6 bases between them. This CDR3 has 13 residues. This chain's CDR3 is CASLPTGANVLTF. CDR3 in DNA: TGTGCCAGCTTACCCACTGGGGCCAACGTCCTGACTTTC.

This chain uses TRBV2 with TRBJ2-7; no clear D. V lost 3 bases and J lost 0, with 15 bases in between. Germline V gene lookup returns CDR1 SNHLY and CDR2 FYNNEI. The CDR3 extends over 16 amino acids. CDR3 in DNA: TGTGCCAGCAGTGAGCTTGGGCTCTTCAGCTCCTACGAGCAGTACTTC. Amino acids: CASSELGLFSSYEQYF.

The chain couples TRBV10-1 to TRBJ1-1; D remains ambiguous. From germline, CDR1 is WNHNN and CDR2 SYGVQD (reference sequence). The V end was cut by 0 bases, the J end by 7 bases, with 9 bases between. CDR3 length: 13 residues. The CDR3 DNA sequence: TGCGCCAGCAGTGAGTCATCCCGTCGTGAAGCTTTCTTT. Its protein product is CASSESSRREAFF.

This clone has more than one count but fewer than ten. This rearrangement joins TRBV7-2 to TRBJ1-2; D is undetermined. From germline, CDR1 is SGHTA and CDR2 FQGNSA. This CDR3 is 15 amino acids long. The V and J ends lost 5 bases and 0 bases respectively, with 13 bases between them. The CDR3 protein is CASSPGLAPNYGYTF. Here the CDR3 DNA reads TGTGCCAGCAGCCCGGGTCTGGCGCCTAACTATGGCTACACCTTC.

A remark on this clone: This sample includes further DNA sequences coding for the same CDR3. The chain joins TRBV4-3 to TRBJ2-7; D possibly corresponds to TRBD2 (5 bases). V was pared by 0 bases and J by 7 bases, with 16 bases between. There are 15 residues in the CDR3. Looked up from germline, CDR1 is LGHNA and CDR2 is YSLEER. CDR3 sequence reads: CASSQDRGTTREQYF. The CDR3 bases are TGCGCCAGCAGCCAAGATCGGGGTACAACAAGGGAGCAGTACTTC.

The V gene is TRBV4-1, the J gene TRBJ1-2; 7 nucleotides line up with TRBD1. CDR1 is MGHRA, CDR2 YSYEKL, per germline. The V gene end was trimmed by 5 bases and the J gene end by 4 bases; junction bases not matched to a gene: 10. The CDR3 consists of 15 residues. The CDR3 DNA sequence: TGCGCCAGCAGCAGTAGACAGGGTGGGATCTATGGCTACACCTTC. Amino acid sequence: CASSSRQGGIYGYTF.

The chain links TRBV5-1 to TRBJ1-2, with D perhaps TRBD1 (6 bases). Germline lookup yields CDR1 SGHRS and CDR2 YFSETQ. The V gene lost 4 bases and the J gene lost 4 bases, with 17 bases spanning the gap. This CDR3 is built from 15 residues. CDR3 loop: CASSPRTRTVYGYTF. The DNA for the CDR3 is TGCGCCAGCAGCCCCCGAACTCGGACAGTCTATGGCTACACCTTC.

This chain links TRBV2 with TRBJ1-1; 7 bases fit TRBD1. The length of the CDR3 is 15 residues. V gave up 6 bases and J gave up 4 bases; unmatched junction bases: 11. Germline CDR1 is SNHLY and CDR2 is FYNNEI. The CDR3 loop reads CASSFDRALATEAFF. In nucleotides, the CDR3 is TGTGCCAGCAGCTTCGACAGGGCCCTTGCCACTGAAGCTTTCTTT.

Here the CDR3 DNA reads TGTGCCAGCAGCGTAGCCCCCGGGACAAGCTCTGGAAACACCATATATTTT. Protein: CASSVAPGTSSGNTIYF. The rearrangement links TRBV9 to TRBJ1-3; D perhaps matches TRBD1 (6 bases). The CDR3 spans 17 residues. CDR1 SGDLS and CDR2 YYNGEE come from the germline V gene. Deletions cut 0 bases from V and 0 bases from J, with 13 bases between.

The chain links TRBV6-4 to TRBJ2-1, with a tentative D call TRBD1 (7 bases). CDR3 length: 13 amino acids. V lost 6 bases and J 8 bases, leaving 14 bases between the germline ends. The V gene's germline CDR1 is MRHNA and CDR2 SNTAGT. The CDR3 sequence: CASSPGGIDEQFF. For the CDR3, the DNA is TGTGCCAGCAGCCCAGGGGGGATCGATGAGCAGTTCTTC.

The V call is TRBV4-1, the J call TRBJ2-2; 9 bases match TRBD2. CDR3 length: 15 amino acids. The J segment lost 4 bases and the V segment lost 7 bases, leaving 7 bases of the junction unmatched. The V gene's germline CDR1 is MGHRA and CDR2 YSYEKL. The CDR3 here is CASTKAGGGTGELFF. DNA for the CDR3: TGCGCCAGCACCAAAGCGGGAGGCGGCACCGGGGAGCTGTTTTTT.

This clone was found once. The chain joins TRBV7-9 to TRBJ1-1; TRBD1 matches 8 bases. Germline V gives CDR1 SEHNR, CDR2 FQNEAQ (reference sequence). V lost 5 bases and J lost 5; bases outside the gene matches: 7. CDR3 length equals 14 residues. The CDR3 DNA reads TGTGCCAGCAGCGTAGGGACAGGCGAAACTGAAGCTTTCTTT. Amino acid sequence: CASSVGTGETEAFF.

This chain connects TRBV25-1 to TRBJ2-7, with a possible D match to TRBD1 (6 bases). CDR3 length equals 13 residues. CDR1 and CDR2 from the germline V gene are MGHDK and SYGVNS. Trimming stripped 6 bases from V and 0 bases from J, with 9 bases between. Here the CDR3 DNA reads TGTGCCAGCAGAGGGGGTAGCTCCTACGAGCAGTACTTC. Its protein is CASRGGSSYEQYF.

CDR3 DNA: TGTGCCGCTCCTGGGCAGGGGGGTGGCTACACCTTC. It yields the protein CAAPGQGGGYTF. The J gene is TRBJ1-2, the V gene TRBV7-8; 7 bases align to TRBD1. Unmatched junction bases numbered 10, after V lost 11 bases and J lost 7 bases. The CDR3 length is 12 residues. Per germline, CDR1 SGHVS and CDR2 FQNEAQ.

This rearrangement joins TRBV11-2 to TRBJ2-3; unclear D gene. Germline assignment: CDR1 SGHAT and CDR2 FQNNGV. V was pared by 5 bases and J by 6 bases, with 18 bases between. The CDR3 is 15 residues long. Written as DNA, the CDR3 is TGTGCCAGCAGCCGTCAGCGTGCGACGGGTGATACGCAGTATTTT. It yields the protein CASSRQRATGDTQYF. Full variable domain (remainder filled in from reference TRBV11-2 and TRBJ2-3): EAGVAQSPRYKIIEKRQSVAFWCNPISGHATLYWYQQILGQGPKLLIQFQNNGVVDDSQLPKDRFSAERLKGVDSTLKIQPAKLEDSAVYLCASSRQRATGDTQYFGPGTRLTVL.

The rearrangement uses TRBV5-1 and TRBJ1-1, with D unclear. CDR1 and CDR2 from the germline V gene are SGHRS and YFSETQ. V gave up 6 bases and J gave up 4 bases, with 16 bases separating them. The CDR3 sequence is 14 residues long. The CDR3 region is CASTTQPSGTEAFF. The CDR3 DNA follows: TGCGCCAGCACCACCCAACCATCGGGCACTGAAGCTTTCTTT.

The V and J genes are TRBV5-5 and TRBJ2-4; 7 positions agree with TRBD1. Trimming removed 1 base from V and 2 bases from J; junction bases left unmatched: 12. Germline CDR1 and CDR2: SGHKS and YYEKEE (reference sequence). The CDR3 sequence is 18 residues long. The CDR3 DNA is TGTGCCAGCAGCTTGACGAGCTTCCAGGGGGTCTCCAAAAACATTCAGTACTTC. It is translated as CASSLTSFQGVSKNIQYF.

This chain uses TRBV19 with TRBJ2-6, with 8 bases identical to TRBD1. Germline V CDR1 and CDR2: LNHDA, SQIVND (reference sequence). The CDR3 runs 18 residues. The ends lost 3 bases at V and 1 base at J; junction bases unmatched: 8. CDR3 protein: CASSMKGQEGSGANVLTF. The CDR3 nucleotides read TGTGCCAGTAGTATGAAGGGACAGGAGGGATCTGGGGCCAACGTCCTGACTTTC.

This clone was counted a single time. The chain uses TRBV19 and TRBJ2-7; D might be TRBD1 (5 bases). Germline CDR1 LNHDA, CDR2 SQIVND (reference sequence). V lost 4 bases and J 5 bases, leaving 12 bases between the germline ends. The CDR3 contains 13 residues. The CDR3 region has the DNA TGTGCCAGTAGTAACCAGGGTCCCCACGAGCAGTACTTC. Protein: CASSNQGPHEQYF.

The V and J genes are TRBV5-1 and TRBJ2-5, with TRBD1 matching 10 bases. The J segment lost 3 bases and the V segment lost 5 bases, leaving 7 bases of the junction unmatched. The CDR3 is made up of 15 amino acids. The germline CDR1 and CDR2 sequences are SGHRS and YFSETQ. The CDR3 loop reads CASRSTGTGEETQYF. CDR3 coding DNA: TGCGCCAGCAGATCGACCGGGACAGGGGAAGAGACCCAGTACTTC. The variable domain in full, completed from reference TRBV5-1 and TRBJ2-5, reads KAGVTQTPRYLIKTRGQQVTLSCSPISGHRSVSWYQQTPGQGLQFLFEYFSETQRNKGNFPGRFSGRQFSNSRSEMNVSTLELGDSALYLCASRSTGTGEETQYFGPGTRLLVL.